The following is a TCR beta chain sequence with its context. Repertoires were generated with immunoSEQ multiplex PCR, while TCRdb's copy carries only in-frame clones and drops some. Here the sample spans 80,000 to 95,000 clones, around four fifths being singletons. This entry belongs to a study of T cell responses to AZD1222 COVID-19 vaccine. Sequences were derived from peripheral blood, sampled on day 0 of AZD1222 vaccination. The sequence was collected from an adult in good health.

CDR3 coding DNA: TGTGCCAGCAGACCCCAGGGGACCACTAATGAAAAACTGTTTTTT. Encoded protein: CASRPQGTTNEKLFF. The V call is TRBV27, the J call TRBJ1-4, with D maybe TRBD1 (6 bases). Trimming cost V 6 bases and J 2 bases, with 13 bases left between them. Germline-derived CDR1 and CDR2 are MNHEY and SMNVEV (reference sequence). This CDR3 has 15 residues.